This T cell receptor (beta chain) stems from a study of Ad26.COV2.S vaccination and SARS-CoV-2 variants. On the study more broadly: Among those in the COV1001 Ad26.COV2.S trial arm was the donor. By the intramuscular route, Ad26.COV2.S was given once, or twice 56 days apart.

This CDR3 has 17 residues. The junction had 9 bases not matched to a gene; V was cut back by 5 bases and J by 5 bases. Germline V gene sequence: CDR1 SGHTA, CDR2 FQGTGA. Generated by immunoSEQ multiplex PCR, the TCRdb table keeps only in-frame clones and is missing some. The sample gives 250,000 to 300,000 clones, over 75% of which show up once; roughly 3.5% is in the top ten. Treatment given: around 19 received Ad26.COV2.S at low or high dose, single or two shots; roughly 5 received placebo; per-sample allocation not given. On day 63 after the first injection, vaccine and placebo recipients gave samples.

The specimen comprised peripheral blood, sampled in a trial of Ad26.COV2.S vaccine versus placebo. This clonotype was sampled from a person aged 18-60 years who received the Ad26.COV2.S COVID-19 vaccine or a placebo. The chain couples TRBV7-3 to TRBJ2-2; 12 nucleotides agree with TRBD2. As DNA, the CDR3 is TGTGCCAGCAGCCCCACGATCACTAGCGGGGGGACCGGGGAGCTGTTTTTT. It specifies CASSPTITSGGTGELFF.